A single sample gave rise to the 8 T cell receptor beta chains below, sequenced in a study of blood T cell repertoires in COVID-19. Here immunoSEQ multiplex PCR was the method, and the copy in TCRdb shows in-frame clones only, minus some. The sample has 30,000 to 45,000 clones; 90% are singletons. Sequencing was performed on peripheral blood. These TCRs come from a human donor in a cohort sampled during active COVID-19.

The rearrangement uses TRBV18 and TRBJ1-2; D may be TRBD1 (6 bases). This CDR3 has 15 amino acids. Germline-derived CDR1 and CDR2 are KGHSH and LQKENI. V gave up 3 bases and J gave up 4 bases, with 15 bases separating them. This CDR3 is CASSPRTDYPYGYTF. DNA of the CDR3: TGTGCCAGCTCACCCAGGACAGACTACCCCTATGGCTACACCTTC. Complete variable domain (other parts from reference TRBV18 and TRBJ1-2): NAGVMQNPRHLVRRRGQEARLRCSPMKGHSHVYWYRQLPEEGLKFMVYLQKENIIDESGMPKERFSAEFPKEGPSILRIQQVVRGDSAAYFCASSPRTDYPYGYTFGSGTRLTVV.

This clone was recorded only once. This chain's CDR3 is CASSRTGEGGYTF. CDR3 DNA sequence: TGTGCCAGTAGCCGGACAGGGGAAGGCGGCTACACCTTC. V usage is TRBV19 and J usage is TRBJ1-2; 9 bases fit TRBD1. CDR1 is LNHDA, CDR2 SQIVND, per germline (reference sequence). The junction had 7 bases not matched to a gene; V was cut back by 6 bases and J by 8 bases. This CDR3 is 13 amino acids long.

The chain has TRBV24-1 and TRBJ2-7; the match to TRBD1 covers 7 bases. Germline V gene sequence: CDR1 KGHDR, CDR2 SFDVKD. This CDR3 region has 14 residues. The junction had 6 bases not matched to a gene; V was cut back by 5 bases and J by 3 bases. The CDR3 region is CATSASDRDYEQYF. Written as DNA, the CDR3 is TGTGCCACCAGTGCCTCAGACAGGGACTACGAGCAGTACTTC.

The rearrangement links TRBV27 to TRBJ1-5; 8 nucleotides match TRBD1. The CDR3 contains 14 residues. V was clipped by 7 bases and J by 5 bases; unmatched bases: 7. Germline CDR1 is MNHEY and CDR2 is SMNVEV (reference sequence). As DNA, the CDR3 is TGTGCCAGCACTGACAGGGGTCCTGATCAGCCCCAGCATTTT. Its translation is CASTDRGPDQPQHF.

This clone was seen more than once but under ten times. This chain joins TRBV5-6 and TRBJ2-2; possibly TRBD1 for D (5 bases). Germline assignment: CDR1 SGHDT and CDR2 YYEEEE. The CDR3 is made up of 15 amino acids. Trimming removed 0 bases from V and 3 bases from J, with 9 bases in between. CDR3: CASSLVQGDTGELFF. Written as DNA, the CDR3 is TGTGCCAGCAGCTTGGTCCAGGGCGACACCGGGGAGCTGTTTTTT.

The chain links TRBV7-2 to TRBJ2-1; 10 nucleotides line up with TRBD2. Germline V gene data show CDR1 as SGHTA and CDR2 as FQGNSA. With 1 base clipped from V and 4 bases from J, the junction kept 4 bases outside the gene matches. The CDR3 runs to 16 residues. The CDR3 nucleotides read TGTGCCAGCAGCTTAGTGGGGACTAGCGATTACAATGAGCAGTTCTTC. Translation: CASSLVGTSDYNEQFF.

The chain links TRBV5-1 to TRBJ1-1; D gene ambiguous. Germline CDR1 reads SGHRS; CDR2 reads YFSETQ. The CDR3 runs 12 residues. Trimming cost V 3 bases and J 6 bases, with 9 bases left between them. The CDR3 DNA reads as TGCGCCAGCAGCTCCGATGGCCCTGAAGCTTTCTTT. It is translated as CASSSDGPEAFF.

The gene calls are TRBV6-5 and TRBJ2-7; tentatively, D is TRBD2 (6 bases). CDR3 length: 15 amino acids. The germline V gene encodes CDR1 MNHEY and CDR2 SVGAGI. Trimming took off 5 bases at V and 1 base at J, with 15 bases between the two ends. The CDR3 DNA follows: TGTGCCAGCAGTCCCGGGACTCTGGGGTCCTACGAGCAGTACTTC. It specifies CASSPGTLGSYEQYF.